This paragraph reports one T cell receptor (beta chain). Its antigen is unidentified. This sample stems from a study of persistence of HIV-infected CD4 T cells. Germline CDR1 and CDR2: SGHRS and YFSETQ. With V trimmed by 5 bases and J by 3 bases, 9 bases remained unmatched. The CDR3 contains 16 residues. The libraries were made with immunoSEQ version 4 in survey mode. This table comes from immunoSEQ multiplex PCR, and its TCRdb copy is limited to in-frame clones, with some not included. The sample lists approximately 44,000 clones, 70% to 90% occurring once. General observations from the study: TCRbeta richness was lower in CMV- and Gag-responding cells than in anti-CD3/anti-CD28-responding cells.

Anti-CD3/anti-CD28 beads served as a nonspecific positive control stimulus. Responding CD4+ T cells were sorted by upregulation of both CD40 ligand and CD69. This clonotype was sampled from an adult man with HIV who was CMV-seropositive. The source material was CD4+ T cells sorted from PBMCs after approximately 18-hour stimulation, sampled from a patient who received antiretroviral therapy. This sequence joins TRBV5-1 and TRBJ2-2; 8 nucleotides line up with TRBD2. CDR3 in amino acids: CASRLTAGGYTGELFF. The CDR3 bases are TGCGCCAGCAGACTTACGGCGGGGGGATACACCGGGGAGCTGTTTTTT.